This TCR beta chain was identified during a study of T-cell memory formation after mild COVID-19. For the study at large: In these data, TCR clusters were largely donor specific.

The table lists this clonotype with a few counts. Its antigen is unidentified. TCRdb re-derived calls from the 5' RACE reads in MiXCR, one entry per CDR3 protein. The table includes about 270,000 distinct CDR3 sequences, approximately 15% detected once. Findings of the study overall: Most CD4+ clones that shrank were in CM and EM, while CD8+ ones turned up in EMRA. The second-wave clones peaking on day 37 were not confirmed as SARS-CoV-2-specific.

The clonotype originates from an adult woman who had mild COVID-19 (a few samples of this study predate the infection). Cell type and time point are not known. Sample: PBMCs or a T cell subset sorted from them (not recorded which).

In DNA, the CDR3 is TGTGCCAGCAGCGAACCCGGGTCCTTCTCCTACACCTTC. This translates into CASSEPGSFSYTF. The chain recombines TRBV6-2 or TRBV6-3 with TRBJ1-2; D remains unclear. This CDR3 is 13 amino acids long. CDR1 MNHEY and CDR2 SVGEGT come from the germline V gene. Trimming pared 6 bases from V and 10 bases from J, leaving 18 bases between.